These T cell receptor beta chains were read from a single sample in a study of blood T cell repertoires in COVID-19. TCRdb's table, derived via immunoSEQ multiplex PCR, lists solely in-frame clones and lacks some. The table records 80,000 to 100,000 clones, more than 70% of them present only once. Input material: peripheral blood. The receptors here all came from a human donor in a cohort sampled during active COVID-19. The CDR3 runs from the conserved cysteine through the conserved F or W. D genes are given only for firm matches. The size field is filled for only some rows; it gives once, few, many or a size class.

d_call | clone_size | j_call | v_call | cdr3_aa | cdr3_nt
. | . | TRBJ2-5 | TRBV7-8 | CASSSRGSIGETQYF | TGTGCCAGCAGCTCCCGGGGGTCCATAGGAGAGACCCAGTACTTC
TRBD2 | . | TRBJ2-3 | TRBV5-4 | CASSFSSGGTDTQYF | TGTGCCAGCAGCTTCTCTAGCGGGGGCACAGATACGCAGTATTTT
TRBD2 | . | TRBJ2-3 | TRBV29-1 | CSVHGGAGGTDTQYF | TGCAGCGTCCACGGTGGAGCGGGAGGCACAGATACGCAGTATTTT
TRBD1 | . | TRBJ1-5 | TRBV19 | CASRITFSGTGRQPQHF | TGTGCCAGTAGGATAACTTTCTCCGGGACAGGGCGTCAGCCCCAGCATTTT
. | . | TRBJ1-1 | TRBV10-2 | CASSESHQGKAFF | TGCGCCAGCAGTGAGTCTCACCAGGGGAAAGCTTTCTTT
. | . | TRBJ1-2 | TRBV28 | CASALGGGLNYGYTF | TGTGCCAGCGCCCTTGGGGGGGGCCTAAACTATGGCTACACCTTC
. | . | TRBJ2-3 | TRBV9 | CASSVRGQSTDTQYF | TGTGCCAGCAGCGTGCGGGGACAGTCCACAGATACGCAGTATTTT
. | . | TRBJ2-5 | TRBV7-8 | CASRLPGHGEETQYF | TGTGCCAGCAGGCTACCGGGACACGGGGAAGAGACCCAGTACTTC
TRBD2 | . | TRBJ2-2 | TRBV14 | CASSPPLSGLAGDRTGELFF | TGTGCCAGCAGCCCGCCGCTTTCGGGACTAGCGGGAGATAGGACCGGGGAGCTGTTTTTT
. | . | TRBJ1-3 | TRBV3-1/TRBV3-2 | CASSQGTRGGNTIYF | TGTGCCAGCAGCCAGGGGACACGGGGTGGAAACACCATATATTTT
. | . | TRBJ2-2 | TRBV7-2 | CASSPYNTGELFF | TGTGCCAGCAGCCCCTATAACACCGGGGAGCTGTTTTTT
TRBD1 | once | TRBJ1-5 | TRBV27 | CASSRDRNQPQHF | TGTGCCAGCAGTCGGGACAGAAATCAGCCCCAGCATTTT
TRBD1 | . | TRBJ2-7 | TRBV5-1 | CASSLARQGRSSYEQYF | TGCGCCAGCAGCTTGGCCCGACAGGGACGTTCCTCCTACGAGCAGTACTTC
. | . | TRBJ2-7 | TRBV18 | CASSFGTLGYEQYF | TGTGCCAGCTCATTCGGGACACTAGGCTACGAGCAGTACTTC
TRBD1 | . | TRBJ1-1 | TRBV6-8 | CASSPGGANTEAFF | TGTGCCAGCAGCCCAGGGGGCGCGAACACTGAAGCTTTCTTT
TRBD1 | . | TRBJ2-5 | TRBV28 | CASSRPGQGEETQYF | TGTGCCAGCAGCCGTCCGGGACAGGGGGAGGAGACCCAGTACTTC
TRBD1 | . | TRBJ1-2 | TRBV6-6 | CASSQSPGTGGYGYTF | TGTGCCAGCAGCCAATCCCCCGGGACAGGGGGCTATGGCTACACCTTC
. | . | TRBJ2-3 | TRBV14 | CASSQRIGGADTQYF | TGTGCCAGCAGCCAACGAATCGGCGGGGCAGATACGCAGTATTTT
. | . | TRBJ2-3 | TRBV6-5 | CASSYSRSDTQYF | TGTGCCAGCAGTTACAGCAGGTCAGATACGCAGTATTTT
. | . | TRBJ2-1 | TRBV7-3 | CASSLGGDQSINEQFF | TGTGCCAGCAGCTTAGGGGGCGATCAATCAATCAATGAGCAGTTCTTC
TRBD2 | . | TRBJ2-5 | TRBV28 | CASSSGLAATQETQYF | TGTGCCAGCAGTTCGGGACTAGCAGCAACGCAAGAGACCCAGTACTTC
. | . | TRBJ1-5 | TRBV19 | CASSSYREGYQPQHF | TGTGCCAGTAGTAGTTACAGGGAAGGGTATCAGCCCCAGCATTTT
TRBD1 | . | TRBJ1-6 | TRBV28 | CASRTGGRDNSPLHF | TGTGCCAGCAGGACAGGGGGCCGGGATAATTCACCCCTCCACTTT
TRBD1 | . | TRBJ2-7 | TRBV27 | CASSGMGQGTLEQYF | TGTGCCAGCAGTGGGATGGGACAGGGCACCCTCGAGCAGTACTTC
. | . | TRBJ2-3 | TRBV29-1 | CSVEAGATDTQYF | TGCAGCGTTGAAGCGGGAGCAACAGATACGCAGTATTTT
. | . | TRBJ2-2 | TRBV6-1 | CASSEVRWGRANTGELFF | TGTGCCAGCAGTGAAGTACGCTGGGGGCGGGCGAACACCGGGGAGCTGTTTTTT
. | many | TRBJ2-2 | TRBV25-1 | CASSGHGELFF | TGTGCCAGCAGTGGGCACGGGGAGCTGTTTTTT
TRBD1 | . | TRBJ2-6 | TRBV19 | CASTISTGLFSGANVLTF | TGTGCCAGTACCATCTCGACAGGGCTTTTCTCTGGGGCCAACGTCCTGACTTTC
TRBD1 | . | TRBJ2-3 | TRBV6-5 | CATMTGGTDTQYF | TGTGCCACCATGACAGGGGGCACAGATACGCAGTATTTT
. | . | TRBJ1-2 | TRBV6-2/TRBV6-3 | CASSAQGITNYGYTF | TGTGCCAGCAGTGCACAGGGAATAACCAACTATGGCTACACCTTC
TRBD1 | . | TRBJ2-3 | TRBV9 | CASSVRQGYTDTQYF | TGTGCCAGCAGCGTTCGACAGGGCTACACAGATACGCAGTATTTT
TRBD1 | . | TRBJ2-7 | TRBV6-5 | CASSRSWTGLDEQYF | TGTGCCAGCAGCCGCTCATGGACAGGGCTCGACGAGCAGTACTTC
. | . | TRBJ2-7 | TRBV11-3 | CASSFPGLSDEQYF | TGTGCCAGCAGCTTCCCGGGACTCTCTGACGAGCAGTACTTC